This is a list of T cell receptor beta chains from one sample in a study of cytomegalovirus exposure and HLA in healthy donors. TCRdb's copy holds only in-frame clones and misses some; the assay was immunoSEQ multiplex PCR. Among about 200,000 clones listed, approximately 70% were seen once. Sequenced material: PBMCs. The receptors come from a man in his forties in good health and CMV-seropositive. CDR3s leave out the opening cysteine and the closing phenylalanine or tryptophan. The D gene is left open where the match is weak. Size values are once, few and many counts, or a class for expanded clones, and some rows have none.

D,J,V,size,CDR3
NA,TRBJ2-7,TRBV5-1,NA,ASRLTGTNEQY
NA,TRBJ1-1,TRBV2,few,ATSTTNTEAF
NA,TRBJ2-7,TRBV5-1,NA,ASSTVGDYEQY
TRBD2,NA,TRBV6-5,once,ASSYVGGLYEQY
NA,NA,TRBV14,NA,ASSQATDRDTYSYEQY
NA,TRBJ1-2,TRBV6-5,NA,ASGGVTNGYT
TRBD2,TRBJ2-7,TRBV7-2,NA,ASSPGGSGTYEQY
NA,TRBJ1-4,TRBV12-5,NA,ASGFLRGSGEKLF
NA,TRBJ1-1,TRBV5-8,once,ASRGPLYREAF
TRBD2,TRBJ2-7,TRBV11-2,NA,ASSPVAGEHEQY
NA,TRBJ2-7,TRBV6-5,NA,ASSYSAAVVGQY
NA,TRBJ2-2,TRBV5-4,NA,ASSRGRGNTGELF
NA,TRBJ2-7,TRBV28,few,ASSAPPRAIEQY
TRBD1,TRBJ1-5,TRBV4-1,NA,ASSPGTGGTHQPQH
NA,TRBJ2-1,TRBV13,few,ASSPSQGNEQF
NA,TRBJ1-4,TRBV28,once,ASSPPGYNEKLF
TRBD1,TRBJ1-2,TRBV5-5,NA,ASSLVRDRGYGYT
NA,TRBJ2-7,TRBV5-1,NA,ASSPPGYGCEQY
NA,TRBJ2-7,TRBV5-6,NA,ASSLASRGEFDEQY
NA,TRBJ2-7,TRBV5-1,NA,ASSRLRGSEQY
TRBD1,TRBJ1-1,TRBV19,NA,ASSPRTGGLNTEAF
NA,TRBJ2-3,TRBV7-8,once,ASSLGGPGDTQY
TRBD1,TRBJ1-1,TRBV10-3,few,AIRGTGISEAF
NA,TRBJ1-6,TRBV7-2,NA,ASSTGGSSYNSPLH
NA,TRBJ1-1,TRBV10-3,NA,AISSGEGVMNTEAF
TRBD2,TRBJ2-5,TRBV15,NA,ATSTGGWGAEETQY
NA,TRBJ1-1,TRBV5-1,NA,ASSWRGTEAF
TRBD1,TRBJ1-2,TRBV10-3,few,AIRPGQGIYGYT
TRBD1,TRBJ2-7,TRBV2,few,ASSDRDSSYEQY
NA,TRBJ2-1,TRBV7-6,NA,ASSRDGKADNEQF
NA,TRBJ2-7,TRBV5-1,NA,ASSLGQVFEQY
NA,TRBJ1-4,TRBV5-1,once,ASSFEPGAGGKLF
TRBD1,TRBJ2-7,TRBV9,NA,ASSPRTGGDEQY
NA,TRBJ1-1,TRBV6-5,NA,ASRIDSEAF
TRBD1,TRBJ1-1,TRBV13,NA,ASSEDRGEAF
NA,TRBJ1-1,TRBV27,few,ASSLGANPMNTEAF
TRBD2,TRBJ2-2,TRBV2,NA,ASSEGTSGGANTGELF
NA,TRBJ2-7,TRBV10-1,NA,ASSEWPGLEQY
NA,TRBJ2-7,TRBV7-7,NA,ASSPDRYYEQY
NA,TRBJ2-2,TRBV6-5,few,ASSFSGELF
NA,TRBJ1-5,TRBV19,NA,ASGWEKRH
NA,TRBJ1-1,TRBV4-3,once,ASSQEQLTEAF
NA,TRBJ2-7,TRBV5-4,NA,ASSTSGYEQY
NA,TRBJ2-5,TRBV5-4,NA,ASSLVPGPQETQY
NA,TRBJ1-1,TRBV25-1,NA,ASSDYIEGEAF
TRBD1,TRBJ1-2,TRBV9,NA,ASSVADRGPYGYT
TRBD1,TRBJ1-3,TRBV19,NA,ASGQGAGNTIY
TRBD1,TRBJ1-1,TRBV4-2,NA,ASSPVPGQGPYTEAF
NA,TRBJ1-3,TRBV19,NA,ASQGLGSGNTIY
TRBD1,TRBJ2-7,TRBV29-1,few,SGTGTGSYEQY
NA,TRBJ2-7,TRBV6-6,NA,ASSYSGGSLYEQY
NA,TRBJ2-3,TRBV11-2,NA,ASSSRTASTDTQY
NA,TRBJ1-2,TRBV6-6,NA,ASSPPGDGYT
NA,TRBJ2-6,TRBV28,NA,ASSFVQNSGANVLT
NA,TRBJ1-6,TRBV6-1,NA,ASSEASHNSPLH
TRBD1,TRBJ1-5,TRBV6-5,once,ASSYSSTGGQPQH
TRBD1,TRBJ1-2,TRBV7-9,NA,ASSPTGRMGNYGYT
NA,NA,TRBV6-5,NA,ASSYSRVYEQY